This T cell receptor (beta chain) was captured by sequencing in a study of post-analysis software for immune sequencing data. Study-level information: Patients with relapsing-remitting, secondary progressive and progressive-relapsing multiple sclerosis courses were all represented. The study's findings and limits: Controls had lower frequencies than patients of roughly five TRBV segments, which included TRBV5-6, TRBV5-1 and TRBV20-1. Among multiple sclerosis patients, normalized Chao1 diversity was significantly below that of controls. Strong co-clustering by F measure was evident for samples that had been prepared in the same batch.

Germline CDR1 and CDR2: SGHRS and YFSETQ. V lost 2 bases and J lost 0; bases outside the gene matches: 3. This CDR3 has 15 amino acids. About this clonotype itself: Its cognate antigen is unknown.

Prepared TCR beta cDNA libraries contained unique molecular identifiers. cDNA molecules numbering about 470,000 came from roughly 1 to 10 million T cells. MiXCR, applied by TCRdb to the PCR reads, yields one record per CDR3 protein. Of about 800,000 distinct CDR3 sequences listed, 25% to 30% are singletons. The TCR sequence derives from a girl aged 5 to 17 with multiple sclerosis. The material sequenced was blood. The chain has TRBV5-1 and TRBJ2-5, with 8 bases matching TRBD2. CDR3 residues: CASSFQAGDQETQYF. The CDR3 region has the DNA TGCGCCAGCAGCTTTCAAGCGGGAGACCAAGAGACCCAGTACTTC.